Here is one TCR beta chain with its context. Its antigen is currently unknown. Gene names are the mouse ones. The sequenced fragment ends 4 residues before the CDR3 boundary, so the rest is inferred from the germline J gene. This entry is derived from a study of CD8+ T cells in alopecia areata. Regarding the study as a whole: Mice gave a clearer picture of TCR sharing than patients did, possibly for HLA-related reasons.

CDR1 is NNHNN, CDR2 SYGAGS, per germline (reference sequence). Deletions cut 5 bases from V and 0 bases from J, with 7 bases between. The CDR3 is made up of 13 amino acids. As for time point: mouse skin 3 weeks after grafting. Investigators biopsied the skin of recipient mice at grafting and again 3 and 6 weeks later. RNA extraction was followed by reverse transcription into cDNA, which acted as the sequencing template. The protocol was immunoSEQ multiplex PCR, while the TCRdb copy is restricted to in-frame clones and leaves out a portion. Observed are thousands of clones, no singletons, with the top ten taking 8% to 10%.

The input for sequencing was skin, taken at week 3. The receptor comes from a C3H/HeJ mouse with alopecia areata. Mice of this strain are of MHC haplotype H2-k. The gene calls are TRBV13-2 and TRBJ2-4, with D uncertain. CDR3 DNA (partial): TGTGCCAGCGGACACAATAGTCAAAAC. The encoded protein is CASGHNSQN. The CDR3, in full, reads CASGHNSQNTLYF.